This record concerns one TCR beta chain sequence. Its antigen is not identified. The data were obtained in a study of cytomegalovirus exposure and HLA in healthy donors. Study outcomes and limitations: V segments that were indistinguishable, TRBV6-2 and TRBV6-3 among them, were omitted from analysis. TCR beta V- and J-gene trimming, according to a later analysis, was linked to a missense DCLRE1C variant. Analyzed later, most CMV-associated TCR beta chains appeared HLA-restricted.

Primers included in the PCR were 60 Vbeta and 13 Jbeta primers. TCRdb's copy holds only in-frame clones and misses some; the assay was immunoSEQ multiplex PCR. The sample's table shows almost 35,000 clones. The germline V gene encodes CDR1 SNHLY and CDR2 FYNNEI. The CDR3 sequence is 17 residues long. Trimming cost V 7 bases and J 1 base, with 21 bases left between them. The chain employs TRBV2 and TRBJ2-3; D is perhaps TRBD2 (6 bases). The clonotype was recovered from a woman aged 40 to 49 in good health and CMV-seropositive. Sequences were obtained from PBMCs. The DNA of the CDR3 is TGTGCCAGCATAAGATTGGGTGCGGGGAGAGGCACAGATACGCAGTATTTT. Protein product: CASIRLGAGRGTDTQYF. The whole variable domain, remainder taken from reference TRBV2 and TRBJ2-3, is EPEVTQTPSHQVTQMGQEVILRCVPISNHLYFYWYRQILGQKVEFLVSFYNNEISEKSEIFDDQFSVERPDGSNFTLKIRSTKLEDSAMYFCASIRLGAGRGTDTQYFGPGTRLTVL.